Shown below are 9 T cell receptor beta chains from a single sample sequenced in a study of beta chain features in type 1 diabetes. Expressed TCRB transcripts were sequenced, since all the RNA that had been isolated was reverse transcribed. Produced via immunoSEQ multiplex PCR; TCRdb's table is partial and in-frame only. This repertoire shows 130,000 to 150,000 clones, approximately 52% found once; its top ten account for under 0.45%. The sequenced sample consisted of Tregs from blood. These receptors were taken from a man younger than 35 in good health.

This clone turned up a few times. The chain has TRBV25-1 and TRBJ1-3; 8 nucleotides match TRBD1. Per germline, CDR1 MGHDK and CDR2 SYGVNS. The J segment lost 4 bases and the V segment lost 9 bases, leaving 5 bases of the junction unmatched. The CDR3 consists of 13 residues. The CDR3 DNA follows: TGTGCCAGTGACAGGGGAGCGGGAAACACCATATATTTT. Encoded protein: CASDRGAGNTIYF. The whole variable domain, remainder taken from reference TRBV25-1 and TRBJ1-3, is EADIYQTPRYLVIGTGKKITLECSQTMGHDKMYWYQQDPGMELHLIHYSYGVNSTEKGDLSSESTVSRIRTEHFPLTLESARPSHTSQYLCASDRGAGNTIYFGEGSWLTVV.

The gene calls are TRBV9 and TRBJ2-2; no reliable D call. Germline CDR1 SGDLS, CDR2 YYNGEE. V was clipped by 3 bases and J by 8 bases, with 8 bases between them. The length of the CDR3 is 12 residues. CDR3 DNA: TGTGCCAGCAGCGGATTAGTTGGGGAGCTGTTTTTT. Translating it yields CASSGLVGELFF. Full variable domain (outside the CDR3, taken from reference TRBV9 and TRBJ2-2): DSGVTQTPKHLITATGQRVTLRCSPRSGDLSVYWYQQSLDQGLQFLIQYYNGEERAKGNILERFSAQQFPDLHSELNLSSLELGDSALYFCASSGLVGELFFGEGSRLTVL.

The chain has TRBV7-2 and TRBJ1-2; 8 bases are a match to TRBD1. CDR3 size: 13 residues. The ends lost 5 bases at V and 6 bases at J; junction bases unmatched: 5. CDR1 is SGHTA and CDR2 is FQGNSA in the germline V gene. In DNA, the CDR3 is TGTGCCAGCAGCCCCGCCAGGGGGCATGGCTACACCTTC. This encodes CASSPARGHGYTF. Full variable domain (outside the CDR3, taken from reference TRBV7-2 and TRBJ1-2): GAGVSQSPSNKVTEKGKDVELRCDPISGHTALYWYRQSLGQGLEFLIYFQGNSAPDKSGLPSDRFSAERTGGSVSTLTIQRTQQEDSAVYLCASSPARGHGYTFGSGTRLTVV.

This chain uses TRBV9 with TRBJ2-1; 8 bases match TRBD1. CDR3 length: 21 residues. Germline CDR1 SGDLS, CDR2 YYNGEE. V lost 0 bases, J lost 0 bases, and 17 bases stayed unmatched. The CDR3 protein is CASSVGRQGRLAPSSYNEQFF. As DNA, the CDR3 is TGTGCCAGCAGCGTAGGCCGACAGGGGCGATTGGCCCCAAGCTCCTACAATGAGCAGTTCTTC. Full variable domain (remainder filled in from reference TRBV9 and TRBJ2-1): DSGVTQTPKHLITATGQRVTLRCSPRSGDLSVYWYQQSLDQGLQFLIQYYNGEERAKGNILERFSAQQFPDLHSELNLSSLELGDSALYFCASSVGRQGRLAPSSYNEQFFGPGTRLTVL.

This clone was detected a few times. The V and J genes are TRBV11-2 and TRBJ2-2, with D tentatively TRBD1 (5 bases). The V gene's germline CDR1 is SGHAT and CDR2 FQNNGV. This CDR3 contains 16 residues. Deletions cut 1 base from V and 6 bases from J, with 15 bases between. CDR3: CASSLGQQAVAGELFF. CDR3 DNA sequence: TGTGCCAGCAGCTTAGGACAGCAGGCTGTTGCCGGGGAGCTGTTTTTT.

This clone appeared a few times. The chain links TRBV5-1 to TRBJ2-7; TRBD2 agrees at 9 bases. The V and J ends lost 7 bases and 3 bases, in that order; junction bases with no gene match: 8. The CDR3 is 14 amino acids. Germline loops: CDR1 SGHRS, CDR2 YFSETQ. This CDR3 reads CASGIAGASYEQYF. The CDR3 DNA is TGCGCCAGCGGAATAGCGGGGGCCAGCTACGAGCAGTACTTC.

This clone turned up a few times. J is TRBJ2-3 and V is TRBV29-1; D might be TRBD2 (5 bases). Germline assignment: CDR1 SQVTM and CDR2 ANQGSEA. The CDR3 runs 12 residues. V gave up 3 bases and J gave up 4 bases, with 8 bases separating them. The CDR3 reads CSVEGSSDTQYF. In DNA form, the CDR3 reads TGCAGCGTTGAGGGGAGCTCAGATACGCAGTATTTT.

The chain uses TRBV9 and TRBJ2-7; TRBD2 might be the D (5 bases). Germline CDR1 reads SGDLS; CDR2 reads YYNGEE. The CDR3 covers 14 residues. Deletions cut 2 bases from V and 5 bases from J, with 14 bases between. The CDR3 DNA is TGTGCCAGCAGCGTGCGTTGGGAGTCCCACGAGCAGTACTTC. It specifies CASSVRWESHEQYF. Full variable domain (missing parts from reference TRBV9 and TRBJ2-7): DSGVTQTPKHLITATGQRVTLRCSPRSGDLSVYWYQQSLDQGLQFLIQYYNGEERAKGNILERFSAQQFPDLHSELNLSSLELGDSALYFCASSVRWESHEQYFGPGTRLTVT.

The V and J genes are TRBV2 and TRBJ1-6, with unresolved D. The CDR3 is 16 residues long. Germline loops: CDR1 SNHLY, CDR2 FYNNEI. V was pared by 3 bases and J by 4 bases, with 13 bases between. The DNA for the CDR3 is TGTGCCAGCAGTGACCGAAGACGGAGTTATAATTCACCCCTCCACTTT. As protein: CASSDRRRSYNSPLHF.